The source of this TCR beta chain is a study of blood T cells in healthy people across ages. Whole-study results and caveats: Comparison with aged donors showed that long-lived donors had more naive CD4+ cells and higher diversity.

The table lists this clonotype with a few counts. Its antigen remains unidentified. Isolation yielded PBMCs, at least 6 million per sample, in every case. V shed 4 bases and J 0 bases; nucleotides not matched to a gene: 6. Germline lookup yields CDR1 SGHVS and CDR2 FNYEAQ. The CDR3 length is 15 residues. Primers used in a second PCR of roughly 7 to 12 cycles were a sample-barcoded 5' primer and a J-beta primer mix. TCRdb independently ran MiXCR on the 5' RACE reads; one entry per CDR3 protein. The data hold fewer than 2 million distinct CDR3 sequences, with approximately 40% observed a single time. The chain is built from TRBV7-6 and TRBJ2-7; 7 bases are a match to TRBD2. Sequences were obtained from blood. This sequence originates from a human donor in good health. CDR3 bases: TGTGCCAGCAGCTACGGGGAGGGCTACTCCTACGAGCAGTACTTC. Amino acids: CASSYGEGYSYEQYF. The whole variable domain, filled in from reference TRBV7-6 and TRBJ2-7, reads GAGVSQSPRYKVTKRGQDVALRCDPISGHVSLYWYRQALGQGPEFLTYFNYEAQQDKSGLPNDRFSAERPEGSISTLTIQRTEQRDSAMYRCASSYGEGYSYEQYFGPGTRLTVT.